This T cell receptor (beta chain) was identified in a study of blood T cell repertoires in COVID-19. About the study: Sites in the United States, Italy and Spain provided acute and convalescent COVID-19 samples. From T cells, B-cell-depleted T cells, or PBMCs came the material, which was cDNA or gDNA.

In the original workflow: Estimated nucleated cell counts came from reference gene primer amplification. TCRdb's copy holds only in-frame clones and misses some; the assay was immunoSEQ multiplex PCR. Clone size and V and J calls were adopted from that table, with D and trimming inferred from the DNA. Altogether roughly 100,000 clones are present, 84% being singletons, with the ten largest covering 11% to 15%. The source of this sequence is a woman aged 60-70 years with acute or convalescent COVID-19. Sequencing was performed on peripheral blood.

The CDR3 coding sequence is TGTGCCAGCAGTGAATCTGGGACAGGGGGCCGAGACACCATATATTTT. This encodes CASSESGTGGRDTIYF. The chain carries TRBV6-1 and TRBJ1-3, with 12 bases matching TRBD1. V trimming: 2 bases; J trimming: 8 bases; junction bases outside the gene matches: 7. The CDR3 covers 16 residues. In germline, CDR1 is MNHNS, CDR2 SASEGT.